The 10 T cell receptor beta chains below were found in one sample sequenced in a study of blood T cell repertoires in COVID-19 (dated by TCRdb to about 2020). Library generation was performed with the immunoSEQ multiplex PCR assay. Held by TCRdb, this immuneACCESS table contains in-frame sequences only and omits some clones. Under half of the omission traces to an unresolved V gene where checked; the cause of the rest is unknown. The sample yields about 100,000 clones; approximately 81% were counted once. Roughly 13% of the sample comes from the top ten. What was sequenced was peripheral blood. The receptors shown here come from a human donor in a cohort sampled during active COVID-19.

The gene calls are TRBV6-6 and TRBJ1-2, with 9 bases identical to TRBD1. The J segment lost 8 bases and the V segment lost 5 bases, leaving 6 bases of the junction unmatched. CDR3 length equals 13 residues. Germline V gene lookup returns CDR1 MNHNY and CDR2 SVGAGI (reference sequence). The CDR3 region is CASSRQGGWGYTF. The CDR3 DNA reads TGTGCCAGCAGTCGACAGGGGGGTTGGGGCTACACCTTC.

The V call is TRBV19, the J call TRBJ2-3, with TRBD1 as a possible D gene (5 bases). The CDR3 runs to 14 residues. Per germline, CDR1 LNHDA and CDR2 SQIVND (reference sequence). The ends were cut back, 3 bases at V and 1 base at J, with 8 bases in the middle. The CDR3, as DNA: TGTGCCAGTAGTATGGTAGGGGGCACAGATACGCAGTATTTT. Protein: CASSMVGGTDTQYF.

J is TRBJ2-4 and V is TRBV5-1; no reliable D call. CDR3 length equals 11 residues. The ends were cut back, 7 bases at V and 5 bases at J, with 7 bases in the middle. Germline CDR1 reads SGHRS; CDR2 reads YFSETQ. DNA for the CDR3: TGCGCCAGCCGACTGGAAAACATTCAGTACTTC. Its translation is CASRLENIQYF.

The V and J genes are TRBV6-5 and TRBJ1-1, with no clear D. The V gene's germline CDR1 is MNHEY and CDR2 SVGAGI. V lost 6 bases, J lost 6 bases, and 14 bases lay in between. This CDR3 has 13 amino acids. Written as DNA, the CDR3 is TGTGCCAGCAGCGGTACTAGGCGGGCTGAAGCTTTCTTT. Its protein is CASSGTRRAEAFF.

The J gene is TRBJ2-7, the V gene TRBV7-2; TRBD2 might be the D (5 bases). V dropped 4 bases and J dropped 2 bases, with 12 bases sitting between them. Germline V gene sequence: CDR1 SGHTA, CDR2 FQGNSA. There are 14 residues in the CDR3. The CDR3 sequence is CASSSARATYEQYF. The CDR3 bases are TGTGCCAGCAGCTCAGCGAGGGCCACCTACGAGCAGTACTTC. Looking up the rest from reference TRBV7-2 and TRBJ2-7 gives the full variable domain: GAGVSQSPSNKVTEKGKDVELRCDPISGHTALYWYRQSLGQGLEFLIYFQGNSAPDKSGLPSDRFSAERTGGSVSTLTIQRTQQEDSAVYLCASSSARATYEQYFGPGTRLTVT.

The V and J genes are TRBV9 and TRBJ2-1; 7 bases agree with TRBD2. The germline CDR1 and CDR2 sequences are SGDLS and YYNGEE. The CDR3 totals 15 residues. V shed 4 bases and J 4 bases; nucleotides not matched to a gene: 8. CDR3 nucleotide sequence: TGTGCCAGCAGCCCTGGGGCTAGCGGATACAATGAGCAGTTCTTC. It encodes CASSPGASGYNEQFF.

This clone has only one observation. The chain joins TRBV7-2 to TRBJ2-2; TRBD2 matches at 13 bases. The CDR3 covers 16 residues. Germline CDR1 SGHTA, CDR2 FQGNSA. V trimming: 4 bases; J trimming: 1 base; junction bases outside the gene matches: 0. CDR3 bases: TGTGCCAGCAGCTGGACTAGCGGGGGGAACACCGGGGAGCTGTTTTTT. It yields the protein CASSWTSGGNTGELFF.

The chain carries TRBV11-2 and TRBJ2-1, with 13 bases matching TRBD2. Germline V gene lookup returns CDR1 SGHAT and CDR2 FQNNGV. The trim removed 5 bases at V and 7 bases at J, leaving 8 bases unmatched. The CDR3 loop spans 16 amino acids. This chain's CDR3 is CASSPGLAGAGNEQFF. The CDR3 DNA is TGTGCCAGCAGCCCCGGACTAGCGGGGGCGGGTAATGAGCAGTTCTTC.

In this sample, this clone turned up a few times. This chain links TRBV30 with TRBJ1-1, with no clear D. This CDR3 has 13 amino acids. V lost 0 bases and J lost 3, with 8 bases in between. Germline V lookup: CDR1 GTSNPN, CDR2 SVGIG (reference sequence). The CDR3 loop is CAWSVKRDTEAFF. The CDR3 DNA is TGTGCCTGGAGTGTGAAACGGGACACTGAAGCTTTCTTT. Combining the CDR3 with reference TRBV30 and TRBJ1-1 gives the whole variable domain SQTIHQWPATLVQPVGSPLSLECTVEGTSNPNLYWYRQAAGRGLQLLFYSVGIGQISSEVPQNLSASRPQDRQFILSSKKLLLSDSGFYLCAWSVKRDTEAFFGQGTRLTVV.

The chain is built from TRBV11-2 and TRBJ1-1; D is possibly TRBD1 (5 bases). CDR3 length equals 14 residues. V lost 7 bases, J lost 1 base, and 13 bases lay in between. Germline V lookup: CDR1 SGHAT, CDR2 FQNNGV. CDR3 amino acids: CASTQGGWNTEAFF. The CDR3 DNA reads TGTGCCAGCACCCAGGGTGGTTGGAACACTGAAGCTTTCTTT.